The text below deals with one T cell receptor beta chain. These data come from a study of blood T cell repertoires in COVID-19. Across the study: Some COVID-19 samples were acute and others convalescent; all came from the United States, Italy and Spain. PBMCs, B-cell-depleted T cells, or T cells provided the cDNA or gDNA that made up the material.

Germline V gene data show CDR1 as SGDLS and CDR2 as YYNGEE. Trimming pared 0 bases from V and 4 bases from J, leaving 14 bases between. The CDR3 loop spans 15 amino acids. Original data processing: Estimation of nucleated cell counts relied on the amplification of reference gene primers. Sequenced by immunoSEQ multiplex PCR; TCRdb stores in-frame clones only, minus some. The V and J calls and clone size come from that table; D and trimming were worked out from the DNA. The data show roughly 190,000 clones, under 90% seen once. The TCR comes from a man aged 55 to 69 with acute or convalescent COVID-19. The chain recombines TRBV9 with TRBJ2-7; D possibly corresponds to TRBD1 (5 bases). The sample taken for sequencing was peripheral blood. The CDR3 loop is CASSVDWQGIYEQYF. CDR3 bases: TGTGCCAGCAGCGTAGATTGGCAGGGAATATACGAGCAGTACTTC.